The clone carrying this T cell receptor beta chain was counted once. Its target is unknown. These data originate in a study of Siglec-9 on CD8 T cells in melanoma. Profiled with immunoSEQ multiplex PCR; TCRdb holds only in-frame clones, not every one. The sample has some 27,000 clones; about 80% are singletons. V was clipped by 0 bases and J by 7 bases, with 10 bases between them. This CDR3 has 13 residues. Germline assignment: CDR1 SGHNT and CDR2 YYREEE (reference sequence). Study results and caveats: Siglec-9 reportedly marks and regulates an effector memory CD8+ T-cell subset apparently accumulating in melanoma tumors.

The receptor comes from a human donor in good health. The sequencing sample was made of Siglec-9- CD8+ T cells sorted from blood. The gene calls are TRBV5-4 and TRBJ1-1; D perhaps matches TRBD1 (6 bases). Written as DNA, the CDR3 is TGTGCCAGCAGCTTGGGACAGGACCTTGAAGCTTTCTTT. Protein sequence: CASSLGQDLEAFF.